A selection of T cell receptor beta chains follows, all from one sample in a study of PD-1 blockade in classical Hodgkin lymphoma. Profiled with immunoSEQ multiplex PCR; TCRdb holds only in-frame clones, not every one. The table shows around 12,000 clones, with around 85% occurring only once. Sequenced here: CD8+ T cells from blood, sampled at baseline. The receptors derive from a human donor with classical Hodgkin lymphoma. Each CDR3 is given with its conserved first and last residue. D genes are given only for firm matches. For some rows the clone size is stated as once, few or many, or as a class when expanded; others skip it.

17 TRBJ2-5 . TRBV27 once CASSSRRGAKGEETQYF TGTGCCAGCAGTTCCCGTCGGGGGGCAAAGGGGGAAGAGACCCAGTACTTC
16 TRBJ1-5 . TRBV4-1 . CASSQSNLNWPQPQHF TGCGCCAGCAGCCAATCCAACCTGAACTGGCCTCAGCCCCAGCATTTT
15 TRBJ1-4 TRBD1 TRBV25-1 . CASSDWDSRNEKLFF TGTGCCAGCAGTGACTGGGACAGCCGTAATGAAAAACTGTTTTTT
14 TRBJ1-5 . TRBV28 . CASSLGGAGQPQHF TGTGCCAGCAGTTTAGGAGGGGCCGGACAGCCCCAGCATTTT
13 TRBJ2-1 . TRBV9 medium-sized CASSVEPDNEQFF TGTGCCAGCAGCGTCGAACCTGACAATGAGCAGTTCTTC
15 TRBJ1-2 . TRBV5-6 . CASRTSEGGGYGYTF TGTGCCAGCAGGACTTCTGAGGGGGGAGGCTATGGCTACACCTTC
16 TRBJ2-3 TRBD2 TRBV7-6 . CASRLLAGTSTDTQYF TGTGCCAGCAGGCTACTAGCGGGGACTAGCACAGATACGCAGTATTTT
16 TRBJ2-1 . TRBV6-4 . CASSLTAVAAANEQFF TGTGCCAGCTCCTTGACGGCGGTAGCGGCCGCCAATGAGCAGTTCTTC
14 TRBJ1-4 . TRBV27 . CASSIVGPSEKLFF TGTGCCAGCAGCATAGTCGGTCCTAGTGAAAAACTGTTTTTT
12 TRBJ2-1 . TRBV13 . CASSLIWGEQFF TGTGCCAGCAGCTTAATTTGGGGTGAGCAGTTCTTC
14 TRBJ2-7 TRBD1 TRBV11-2 . CASGAGTGSYEQYF TGTGCCAGCGGCGCCGGGACAGGGTCCTACGAGCAGTACTTC
16 TRBJ2-2 . TRBV28 . CASSLPPGGGAGELFF TGTGCCAGCAGTTTACCCCCGGGTGGGGGAGCCGGGGAGCTGTTTTTT
13 TRBJ1-6 . TRBV19 few CASSILKASPLHF TGTGCCAGTAGTATTTTGAAGGCTTCACCCCTCCACTTT
16 TRBJ1-1 TRBD1 TRBV6-1 . CASSEADRAFNTEAFF TGTGCCAGCAGTGAAGCCGACAGGGCTTTTAACACTGAAGCTTTCTTT
15 TRBJ2-1 . TRBV7-9 once CASSFGGPPDNEQFF TGTGCCAGCAGTTTCGGGGGGCCACCCGACAATGAGCAGTTCTTC
13 TRBJ1-2 . TRBV5-6 . CASSLEDLRSYTF TGTGCCAGCAGCTTGGAAGATCTGCGGAGCTACACCTTC
14 TRBJ2-7 TRBD2 TRBV5-8 . CASSPGAGAYEQYF TGTGCCAGCAGCCCCGGGGCGGGGGCCTACGAGCAGTACTTC
13 TRBJ1-1 . TRBV6-5 . CASSYKANTEAFF TGTGCCAGCAGCTATAAGGCGAACACTGAAGCTTTCTTT
13 TRBJ1-2 TRBD1 TRBV2 once CASMGQGPYGYTF TGTGCCAGCATGGGACAGGGACCCTATGGCTACACCTTC
14 TRBJ1-2 . TRBV19 . CASRTYQGLDGYTF TGTGCCAGTAGAACATACCAGGGGCTAGACGGCTACACCTTC
15 TRBJ2-1 . TRBV11-2 . CASSLGGGSYNEQFF TGTGCCAGCAGCTTAGGCGGGGGCTCATACAATGAGCAGTTCTTC
16 TRBJ2-1 TRBD2 TRBV5-1 . CASRESSGGVYNEQFF TGCGCCAGCAGGGAATCGAGCGGGGGGGTTTACAATGAGCAGTTCTTC
16 TRBJ2-5 . TRBV23-1 . CASSQWAPGGKETQYF TGCGCCAGCAGTCAGTGGGCGCCTGGGGGCAAAGAGACCCAGTACTTC
14 TRBJ2-3 TRBD1 TRBV30 . CAWTPGQGTDTQYF TGTGCCTGGACGCCGGGACAGGGGACAGATACGCAGTATTTT
13 TRBJ1-6 . TRBV5-4 . CASSFQGYSPLHF TGTGCCAGCAGCTTCCAGGGCTATTCACCCCTCCACTTT
13 TRBJ2-7 TRBD1 TRBV27 few CASSDGQGGEQYF TGTGCCAGCAGCGACGGACAGGGTGGAGAGCAGTACTTC
13 TRBJ1-6 . TRBV5-6 large CASRRGRGSPLHF TGTGCCAGCCGACGGGGACGGGGCTCACCCCTCCACTTT
14 TRBJ2-7 . TRBV6-1 . CASSEMLPSYEQYF TGTGCCAGCAGTGAGATGCTACCTTCCTACGAGCAGTACTTC
12 TRBJ2-7 . TRBV9 few CASSVLGREQYF TGTGCCAGCAGCGTATTAGGTCGGGAGCAGTACTTC
15 TRBJ2-2 TRBD2 TRBV7-2 . CASSFLAGYTGELFF TGTGCCAGCAGCTTCCTAGCGGGGTACACCGGGGAGCTGTTTTTT
18 TRBJ2-6 TRBD1 TRBV15 . CATSRDRDSVSGANVLTF TGTGCCACCAGCAGAGATAGGGACAGTGTCTCTGGGGCCAACGTCCTGACTTTC
16 TRBJ2-3 . TRBV5-4 . CASSALVASSVDTQYF TGTGCCAGCAGCGCCCTGGTGGCTAGCAGTGTAGATACGCAGTATTTT
15 TRBJ2-1 . TRBV6-5 . CASSYGLLSYNEQFF TGTGCCAGCAGTTACGGTCTCCTCTCCTACAATGAGCAGTTCTTC
13 TRBJ2-3 . TRBV11-2 . CASSTGHPDTQYF TGTGCCAGCAGTACAGGGCACCCAGATACGCAGTATTTT
19 TRBJ2-7 TRBD1 TRBV28 medium-sized CASRLSLVPDRGSVYEQYF TGTGCCAGCAGGCTCTCGTTGGTTCCCGACAGGGGGTCAGTGTACGAGCAGTACTTC
12 TRBJ2-7 . TRBV29-1 . CSVESGFYEQYF TGCAGCGTTGAATCTGGGTTCTACGAGCAGTACTTC
14 TRBJ1-1 . TRBV9 . CASSVGQSNTEAFF TGTGCCAGCAGCGTGGGCCAGTCGAACACTGAAGCTTTCTTT
13 TRBJ1-2 . TRBV19 few CASSILRGDGYTF TGTGCCAGTAGTATACTTCGAGGGGATGGCTACACCTTC
14 TRBJ1-1 . TRBV4-3 . CASSQETGNTEAFF TGCGCCAGCAGCCAGGAGACAGGAAACACTGAAGCTTTCTTT
15 TRBJ2-1 TRBD1 TRBV29-1 . CSVETSGTGGNEQFF TGCAGCGTTGAGACGTCCGGGACAGGGGGCAATGAGCAGTTCTTC
15 TRBJ2-1 TRBD2 TRBV27 . CASSAPALAVDEQFF TGTGCCAGCAGTGCCCCGGCGCTAGCGGTGGATGAGCAGTTCTTC
18 TRBJ2-2 . TRBV7-9 . CASSPWQQDLRFTGELFF TGTGCCAGCAGCCCGTGGCAACAGGATCTTCGGTTCACCGGGGAGCTGTTTTTT